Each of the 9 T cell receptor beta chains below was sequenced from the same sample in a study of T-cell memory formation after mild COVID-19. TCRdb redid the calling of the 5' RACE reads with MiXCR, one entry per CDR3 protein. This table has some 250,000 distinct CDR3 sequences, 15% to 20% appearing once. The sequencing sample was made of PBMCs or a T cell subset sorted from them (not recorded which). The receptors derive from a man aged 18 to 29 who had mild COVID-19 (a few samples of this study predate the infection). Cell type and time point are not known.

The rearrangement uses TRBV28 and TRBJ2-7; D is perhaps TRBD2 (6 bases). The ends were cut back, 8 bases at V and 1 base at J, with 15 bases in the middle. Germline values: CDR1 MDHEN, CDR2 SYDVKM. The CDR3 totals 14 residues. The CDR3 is CASGGVHPSYEQYV. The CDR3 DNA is TGTGCCAGCGGCGGGGTCCATCCGTCCTACGAGCAGTACGTC.

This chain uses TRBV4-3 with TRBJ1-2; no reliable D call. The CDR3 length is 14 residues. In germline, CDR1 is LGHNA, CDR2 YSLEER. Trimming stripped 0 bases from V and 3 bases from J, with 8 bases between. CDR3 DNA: TGCGCCAGCAGCCAAGACCCGACCTACTATGGCTACACCTTC. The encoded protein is CASSQDPTYYGYTF.

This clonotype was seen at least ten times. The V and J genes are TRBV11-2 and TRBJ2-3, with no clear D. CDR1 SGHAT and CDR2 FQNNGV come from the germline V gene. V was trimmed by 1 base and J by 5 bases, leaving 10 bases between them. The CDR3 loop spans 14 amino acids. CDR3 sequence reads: CASSLGVGLDTQYF. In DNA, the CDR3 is TGTGCCAGCAGCTTAGGAGTGGGGTTAGATACGCAGTATTTT. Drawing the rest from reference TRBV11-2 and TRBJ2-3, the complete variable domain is EAGVAQSPRYKIIEKRQSVAFWCNPISGHATLYWYQQILGQGPKLLIQFQNNGVVDDSQLPKDRFSAERLKGVDSTLKIQPAKLEDSAVYLCASSLGVGLDTQYFGPGTRLTVL.

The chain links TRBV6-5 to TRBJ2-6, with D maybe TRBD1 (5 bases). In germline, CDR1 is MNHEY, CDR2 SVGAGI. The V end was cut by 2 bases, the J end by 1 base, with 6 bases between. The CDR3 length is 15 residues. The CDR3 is CASSYRGSGANVLTF. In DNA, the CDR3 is TGTGCCAGCAGTTACAGGGGATCTGGGGCCAACGTCCTGACTTTC.

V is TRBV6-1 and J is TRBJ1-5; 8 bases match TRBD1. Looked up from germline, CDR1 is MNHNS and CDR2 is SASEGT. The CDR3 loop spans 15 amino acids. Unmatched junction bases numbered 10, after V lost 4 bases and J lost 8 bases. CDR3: CASSGGTGGVEPQHF. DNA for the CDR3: TGTGCCAGCAGTGGAGGAACAGGGGGTGTAGAGCCCCAGCATTTT.

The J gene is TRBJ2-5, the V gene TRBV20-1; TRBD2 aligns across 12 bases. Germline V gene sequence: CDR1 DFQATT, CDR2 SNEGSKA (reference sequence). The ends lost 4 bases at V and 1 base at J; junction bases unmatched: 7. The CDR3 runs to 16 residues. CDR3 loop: CSATSGGAGRQETQYF. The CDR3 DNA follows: TGCAGTGCTACTAGCGGGGGGGCCGGTCGCCAAGAGACCCAGTACTTC.

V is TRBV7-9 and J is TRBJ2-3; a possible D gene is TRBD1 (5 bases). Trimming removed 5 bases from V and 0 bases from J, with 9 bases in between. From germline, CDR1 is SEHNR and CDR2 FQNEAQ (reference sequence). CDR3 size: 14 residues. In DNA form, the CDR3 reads TGTGCCAGCAGCCGCAGGGTTAGCACAGATACGCAGTATTTT. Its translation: CASSRRVSTDTQYF.

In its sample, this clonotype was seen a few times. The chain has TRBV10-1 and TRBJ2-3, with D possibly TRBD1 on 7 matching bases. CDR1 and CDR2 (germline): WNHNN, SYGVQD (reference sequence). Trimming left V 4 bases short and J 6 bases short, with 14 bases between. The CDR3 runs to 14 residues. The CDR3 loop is CASSVDRRGDTQYF. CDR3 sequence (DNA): TGCGCCAGCAGTGTGGACAGGAGGGGGGATACGCAGTATTTT.

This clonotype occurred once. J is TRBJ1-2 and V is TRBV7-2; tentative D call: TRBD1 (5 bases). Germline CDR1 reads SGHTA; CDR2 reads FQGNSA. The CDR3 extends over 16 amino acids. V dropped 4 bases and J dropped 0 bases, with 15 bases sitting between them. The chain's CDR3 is CASSSSMGTANYGYTF. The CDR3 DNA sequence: TGTGCCAGCAGCTCTTCTATGGGGACGGCTAACTATGGCTACACCTTC.